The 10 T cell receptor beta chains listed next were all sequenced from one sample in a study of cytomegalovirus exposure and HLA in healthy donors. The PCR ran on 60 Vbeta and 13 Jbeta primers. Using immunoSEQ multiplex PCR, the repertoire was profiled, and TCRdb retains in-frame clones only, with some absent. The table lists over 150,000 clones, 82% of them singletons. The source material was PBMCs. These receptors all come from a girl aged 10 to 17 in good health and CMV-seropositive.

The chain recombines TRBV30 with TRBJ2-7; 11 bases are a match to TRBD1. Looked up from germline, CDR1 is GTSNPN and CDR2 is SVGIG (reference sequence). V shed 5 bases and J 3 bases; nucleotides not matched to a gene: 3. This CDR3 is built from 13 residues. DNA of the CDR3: TGTGCCTGGGCGGGACAGGGGGTCTACGAGCAGTACTTC. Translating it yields CAWAGQGVYEQYF.

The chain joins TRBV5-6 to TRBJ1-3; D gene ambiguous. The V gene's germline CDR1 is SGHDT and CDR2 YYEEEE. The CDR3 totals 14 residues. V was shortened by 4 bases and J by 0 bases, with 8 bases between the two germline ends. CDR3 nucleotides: TGTGCCAGCAGCCCGGGAGACTCTGGAAACACCATATATTTT. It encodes CASSPGDSGNTIYF.

The CDR3 DNA is TGCGCCAGCAGCTTCCGGGACTACAATGAGCAGTTCTTC. Amino acid sequence: CASSFRDYNEQFF. This rearrangement joins TRBV5-1 to TRBJ2-1; possibly TRBD2 for D (5 bases). V lost 2 bases and J 3 bases, leaving 6 bases between the germline ends. Germline CDR1 and CDR2: SGHRS and YFSETQ. The CDR3 totals 13 residues.

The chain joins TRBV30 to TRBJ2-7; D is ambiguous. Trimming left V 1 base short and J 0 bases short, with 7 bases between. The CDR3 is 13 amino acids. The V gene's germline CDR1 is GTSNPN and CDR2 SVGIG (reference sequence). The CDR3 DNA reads TGTGCCTGGAGTGATGCCAGCTCCTACGAGCAGTACTTC. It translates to CAWSDASSYEQYF.

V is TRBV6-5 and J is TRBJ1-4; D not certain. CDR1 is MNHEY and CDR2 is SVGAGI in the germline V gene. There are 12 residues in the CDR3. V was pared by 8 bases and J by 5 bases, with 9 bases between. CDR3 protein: CASSRRNEKLFF. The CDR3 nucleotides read TGTGCCAGCTCTCGGCGGAATGAAAAACTGTTTTTT.

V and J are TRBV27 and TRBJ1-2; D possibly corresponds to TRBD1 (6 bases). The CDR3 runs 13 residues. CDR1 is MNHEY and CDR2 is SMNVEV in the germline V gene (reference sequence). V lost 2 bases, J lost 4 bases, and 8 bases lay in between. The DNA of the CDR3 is TGTGCCAGCAGTTTAGCAGGGGTCTATGGCTACACCTTC. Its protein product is CASSLAGVYGYTF.

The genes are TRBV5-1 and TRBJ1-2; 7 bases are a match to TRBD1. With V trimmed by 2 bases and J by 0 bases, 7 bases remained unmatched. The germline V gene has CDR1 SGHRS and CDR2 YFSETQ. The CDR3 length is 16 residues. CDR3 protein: CASSFDTGDSNYGYTF. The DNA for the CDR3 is TGCGCCAGCAGCTTCGATACAGGGGATTCTAACTATGGCTACACCTTC.

CDR3 amino acids: CASSPQGVGYNEQFF. CDR3 coding DNA: TGTGCCAGCAGCCCGCAGGGCGTGGGGTACAATGAGCAGTTCTTC. The gene calls are TRBV5-4 and TRBJ2-1; a possible D gene is TRBD1 (5 bases). Trimming took off 4 bases at V and 4 bases at J, with 15 bases between the two ends. The CDR3 contains 15 residues. Germline V gene lookup returns CDR1 SGHNT and CDR2 YYREEE (reference sequence).

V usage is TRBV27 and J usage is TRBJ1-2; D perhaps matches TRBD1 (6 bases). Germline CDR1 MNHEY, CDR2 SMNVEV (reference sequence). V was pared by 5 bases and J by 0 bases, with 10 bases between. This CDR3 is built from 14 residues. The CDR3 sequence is CASSPAGANYGYTF. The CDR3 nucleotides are TGTGCCAGCAGTCCTGCAGGGGCTAACTATGGCTACACCTTC.

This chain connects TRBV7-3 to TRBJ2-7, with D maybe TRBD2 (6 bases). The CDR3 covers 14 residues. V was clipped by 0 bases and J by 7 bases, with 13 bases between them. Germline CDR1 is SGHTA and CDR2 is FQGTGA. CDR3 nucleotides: TGTGCCAGCAGCTTAACCGCGGGAATGGGGGAGCAGTACTTC. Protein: CASSLTAGMGEQYF. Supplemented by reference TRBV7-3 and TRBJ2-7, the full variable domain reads GAGVSQTPSNKVTEKGKYVELRCDPISGHTALYWYRQSLGQGPEFLIYFQGTGAADDSGLPNDRFFAVRPEGSVSTLKIQRTERGDSAVYLCASSLTAGMGEQYFGPGTRLTVT.